Presented here are 16 T cell receptor beta chains from one specimen sequenced in a study of blood T cells in healthy people across ages. A second about 7 to 11 cycle PCR used barcoded and J-beta primers. TCRdb itself ran the 5' RACE reads through MiXCR, one entry per CDR3 protein. The sample holds about 1,400,000 distinct CDR3 sequences, about 40% seen once. Material: blood. The receptors shown here come from a woman aged 18-29 years in good health.

The chain carries TRBV4-2 and TRBJ2-1; 7 bases are shared with TRBD2. V shed 4 bases, J shed 13 bases, and the junction held 19 bases outside the gene matches. The CDR3 is 16 amino acids. Germline loops: CDR1 LGHNA, CDR2 YNFKEQ. CDR3 loop: CASSLREGRIEVTQFF. The CDR3 nucleotides are TGTGCCAGCAGCCTGAGGGAGGGCCGAATCGAGGTGACCCAGTTCTTC.

This clonotype came up a few times. The V and J genes are TRBV10-3 and TRBJ2-7, with 9 bases fitting TRBD2. The CDR3 is 15 amino acids. V trimming: 2 bases; J trimming: 2 bases; junction bases outside the gene matches: 4. From germline, CDR1 is ENHRY and CDR2 SYGVKD. The CDR3: CAISERASGAYEQYF. The CDR3 DNA sequence: TGTGCCATCAGTGAGAGGGCTAGCGGGGCCTACGAGCAGTACTTC.

J is TRBJ2-3 and V is TRBV6-6, with D possibly being TRBD1 (5 bases). The germline V gene has CDR1 MNHNY and CDR2 SVGAGI (reference sequence). The CDR3 spans 15 residues. The V gene lost 2 bases and the J gene lost 2 bases, with 11 bases spanning the gap. The CDR3 protein is CASSYGLDITDTQYF. The CDR3, as DNA: TGTGCCAGCAGTTACGGTTTGGACATCACAGATACGCAGTATTTT.

V gene TRBV20-1 combines with J gene TRBJ2-7, with 8 bases that match TRBD1. The trim removed 0 bases at V and 0 bases at J, leaving 4 bases unmatched. Looked up from germline, CDR1 is DFQATT and CDR2 is SNEGSKA (reference sequence). This CDR3 has 15 amino acids. This CDR3 reads CSARDWTGRSYEQYF. CDR3 nucleotides: TGCAGTGCTAGAGATTGGACAGGGCGCTCCTACGAGCAGTACTTC.

This sequence joins TRBV4-1 and TRBJ2-1; TRBD2 matches 11 bases. The better agreement between TRBJ2-7 and the DNA end casts doubt on the J call. Germline V gene lookup returns CDR1 MGHRA and CDR2 YSYEKL. The CDR3 is 19 residues long. The CDR3 DNA is TGCGCCAGCAGCCGCAGCCATATCGGGACTAGCGGTTCCTACAATGAGCAGTACTTC. The encoded protein is CASSRSHIGTSGSYNEQYF.

The rearrangement joins TRBV7-9 to TRBJ1-5; TRBD1 matches at 7 bases. Trimming cost V 5 bases and J 5 bases; bases outside gene matches: 6. There are 14 residues in the CDR3. Germline CDR1 is SEHNR and CDR2 is FQNEAQ (reference sequence). CDR3 sequence (DNA): TGTGCCAGCAGCGGATCAGGGGGGCATCAGCCCCAGCATTTT. Protein product: CASSGSGGHQPQHF.

This rearrangement joins TRBV27 to TRBJ2-5; TRBD2 matches at 14 bases. Germline V gene lookup returns CDR1 MNHEY and CDR2 SMNVEV (reference sequence). This CDR3 is built from 14 residues. V was clipped by 7 bases and J by 11 bases; unmatched bases: 9. The CDR3 reads CASTWTSGRSEQYF. The CDR3 DNA is TGTGCCAGCACCTGGACTAGCGGGAGGAGTGAGCAGTACTTC.

This chain uses TRBV29-1 with TRBJ2-3; the match to TRBD2 covers 9 bases. CDR3 length: 20 amino acids. Germline CDR1 SQVTM, CDR2 ANQGSEA. With 0 bases clipped from V and 2 bases from J, the junction kept 18 bases outside the gene matches. CDR3 residues: CSVEDSLGRKSGGPTDTQYF. The CDR3 nucleotides read TGCAGCGTTGAAGATTCACTGGGTAGGAAAAGCGGGGGGCCCACAGATACGCAGTATTTT.

The gene calls are TRBV25-1 and TRBJ1-1; 7 nucleotides align to TRBD1. The CDR3 sequence is 15 residues long. Losses at the gene ends were 6 bases for V and 7 bases for J; bases not matched to a gene: 14. Germline CDR1 and CDR2: MGHDK and SYGVNS. DNA for the CDR3: TGTGCCAGCAGCGTACCGAGGGGGCGAGGAGATGAAGCTTTCTTT. Encoded protein: CASSVPRGRGDEAFF.

The chain recombines TRBV10-3 with TRBJ1-2; 8 bases are shared with TRBD1. Losses at the gene ends were 11 bases for V and 5 bases for J; bases not matched to a gene: 7. Germline V lookup: CDR1 ENHRY, CDR2 SYGVKD. The CDR3 consists of 12 residues. The CDR3 sequence is CAVTGTGYGYTF. Written as DNA, the CDR3 is TGTGCCGTTACCGGGACAGGATATGGCTACACCTTC.

This clonotype was picked up a small number of times. The V call is TRBV20-1, the J call TRBJ2-5; the D is unclear. This CDR3 comprises 13 residues. V shed 5 bases and J shed 4 bases, with 14 bases lying between them. CDR1 is DFQATT and CDR2 is SNEGSKA in the germline V gene (reference sequence). The CDR3 spells CSALPSIGETQYF. The CDR3 region has the DNA TGCAGTGCTCTCCCCTCGATCGGAGAGACCCAGTACTTC.

The chain links TRBV6-6 to TRBJ2-5, with D possibly called TRBD1 or TRBD2 (6 bases each). The CDR3 is made up of 13 amino acids. V was cut by 2 bases and J by 7 bases, with 11 bases left in between. Per germline, CDR1 MNHNY and CDR2 SVGAGI (reference sequence). The CDR3, as DNA: TGTGCCAGCAGTTACGCCGAGGGGGGGACCCAGTACTTC. This encodes CASSYAEGGTQYF.

The V gene is TRBV7-9, the J gene TRBJ2-7; a possible D gene is TRBD2 (6 bases). The J call may be in error: the DNA end matches TRBJ2-5 better. The CDR3 covers 16 residues. CDR1 is SEHNR and CDR2 is FQNEAQ in the germline V gene (reference sequence). The CDR3 loop is CASSLVGGKRQETQYF. The CDR3 DNA is TGTGCCAGCAGCTTAGTTGGAGGGAAGAGGCAAGAGACCCAGTACTTC.

This clonotype was counted a few times. This sequence joins TRBV12-3 or TRBV12-4 and TRBJ2-7, with D possibly TRBD1 on 6 matching bases. The CDR3 contains 14 residues. Trimming pared 5 bases from V and 6 bases from J, leaving 17 bases between. CDR3: CASSVQGGTSEQYF. DNA for the CDR3: TGTGCCAGCAGTGTACAGGGTGGAACTTCCGAGCAGTACTTC.

As for this clonotype: Since a much larger clone is just one base distant, this may be a read error. The chain uses TRBV18 and TRBJ2-1, with D tentatively TRBD1 or TRBD2 (5 bases each). CDR1 and CDR2 from the germline V gene are KGHSH and LQKENI. This CDR3 has 14 amino acids. Trimming removed 11 bases at V and 4 bases at J, with 18 bases between. As DNA, the CDR3 is TGTGCCCGCGCCCGCCGGGACGGGTACAATGAGCAGTTCTTC. Protein: CARARRDGYNEQFF.

The genes are TRBV20-1 and TRBJ2-2; 10 positions agree with TRBD2. This CDR3 comprises 16 residues. From germline, CDR1 is DFQATT and CDR2 SNEGSKA (reference sequence). After removal of 3 bases from V and 6 bases from J, the junction contained 10 bases not matched to a gene. The CDR3 sequence: CSARESGGASPGELFF. In nucleotides, the CDR3 is TGCAGTGCTAGGGAAAGCGGGGGGGCGTCTCCCGGGGAGCTGTTTTTT.